This TCR beta chain was identified during a study of cytomegalovirus exposure and HLA in healthy donors. On the study more broadly: Earlier, roughly 120 million unique TCR beta sequences were recovered from around 200 million T cells by an analysis. HLA-typed donors were the source of roughly 80 million unique TCRs held in an early data release.

The PCR ran on 60 Vbeta and 13 Jbeta primers. The repertoire was sequenced with immunoSEQ multiplex PCR; TCRdb's copy has only in-frame clones and lacks some. In the table there are some 150,000 clones, about two thirds of which are singletons. The source of this sequence is a man aged 40-49 years in good health and CMV-seronegative. Sequenced sample: PBMCs.

The CDR3: CATSRDRQQQETQYF. CDR3 nucleotides: TGTGCCACCAGCAGAGACCGACAGCAGCAAGAGACCCAGTACTTC. The chain links TRBV15 to TRBJ2-5, with a tentative D call TRBD1 (5 bases). Germline V gives CDR1 LNHNV, CDR2 YYDKDF (reference sequence). The CDR3 runs to 15 residues. Trimming took 0 bases from V and 2 from J, leaving 10 bases between them.